A selection of T cell receptor beta chains follows, all from one sample in a study of radiotherapy plus CTLA-4 blockade in lung cancer. The table came from immunoSEQ multiplex PCR; TCRdb's copy has only in-frame clones and leaves some out. The sample holds about 45,000 clones; about 70% are singletons and the top ten take roughly 25%. The material sequenced was peripheral blood, taken from a patient treated with radiotherapy plus ipilimumab. The receptors come from a human donor with non-small cell lung cancer who had a partial response to radiotherapy plus ipilimumab. Both conserved end residues are part of each CDR3. D genes are given only for firm matches. Clone size appears in some rows only: once, few, many, or a class for an expanded clone.

V gene	D gene	clone size	J gene	CDR3 DNA	CDR3 protein
TRBV18	.	.	TRBJ2-1	TGTGCCAGCTCACCGAGCACAGTTTACAATGAGCAGTTCTTC	CASSPSTVYNEQFF
TRBV9	.	.	TRBJ2-7	TGTGCCAGCAGCGCCACTAGCAAGTCCGAGCAGTACTTC	CASSATSKSEQYF
TRBV7-3	.	.	TRBJ2-5	TGTGCCAGCAGCCCCACGGGACTCCAAGAGACCCGGTACTTC	CASSPTGLQETRYF
TRBV7-9	.	.	TRBJ2-5	TGTGCCAGCAGCTCTTTCGTAGAGACCCAGTACTTC	CASSSFVETQYF
TRBV6-1	TRBD1	few	TRBJ2-2	TGTGCCCTCAGAAGGGGGCAAAACACCGGGGAGCTGTTTTTT	CALRRGQNTGELFF
TRBV27	TRBD2	.	TRBJ2-7	TGTGCCAGCAGTACATCGGCGGGGGTAATGACCTACGAGCAGTACTTC	CASSTSAGVMTYEQYF
TRBV6-1	.	.	TRBJ1-6	TGTGCCAGCAGCCAGACAGGATTTAATTCACCCCTCCACTTT	CASSQTGFNSPLHF
TRBV9	TRBD1	.	TRBJ1-5	TGTGCCAGCAGTGAAACAGGGGACGTAAAGCCCCAGCATTTT	CASSETGDVKPQHF
TRBV6-5	.	once	TRBJ2-7	TGTGCCAGCAGCCAGTTTATTTGGGGGGAGGAGCAGTACTTC	CASSQFIWGEEQYF
TRBV4-3	TRBD1	.	TRBJ2-7	TGCGCCAGCAGCCAAGAACAGGGGGCGCCCCTCGAGCAGTACTTC	CASSQEQGAPLEQYF
TRBV19	TRBD1	.	TRBJ2-5	TGTGCCAGTGCGGACAGGGGTCTTCCAGAGACCCAGTACTTC	CASADRGLPETQYF
TRBV30	.	once	TRBJ2-7	TGTGCCTGGAGTGTCCAGGCCACCTACGAGCAGTACTTC	CAWSVQATYEQYF
TRBV27	TRBD2	few	TRBJ2-3	TGTGCCAGCAGTTTCCGGGGGGGTACGCAGTATTTT	CASSFRGGTQYF
TRBV11-1	TRBD1	.	TRBJ2-7	TGTGCCAGCAGCCCCGGGCGGGGACAGGTTGGTATTCCGGGCGAGCAGTACTTC	CASSPGRGQVGIPGEQYF
TRBV27	.	.	TRBJ2-1	TGTGCCAGCAGCCCGCCGGGGATCCTCAATGAGCAGTTCTTC	CASSPPGILNEQFF
TRBV29-1	TRBD2	.	TRBJ2-1	TGCAGCGTTGAAGGTCTAGCGGATAGCTCCTACAATGAGCAGTTCTTC	CSVEGLADSSYNEQFF
TRBV9	TRBD1	.	TRBJ1-1	TGTGCCAGCAGCGTGACCCCCACAGGGGCACCTGAAGCTTTCTTT	CASSVTPTGAPEAFF
TRBV7-8	.	.	TRBJ1-2	TGTGCCAGCAGCCCAGGACAGATCTATGGCTACACCTTC	CASSPGQIYGYTF
TRBV7-2	.	.	TRBJ1-3	TGTGCCAGCAGCTTTCAGGGGTCGGGAAACACCATATATTTT	CASSFQGSGNTIYF
TRBV7-9	TRBD1	.	TRBJ2-4	TGTGCCAGCAGCTCACAGGGGGCGGGAAACATTCAGTACTTC	CASSSQGAGNIQYF
TRBV5-1	TRBD1	.	TRBJ1-1	TGCGCCAGCAACGACAGGGGTGGAACTGAAGCTTTCTTT	CASNDRGGTEAFF
TRBV7-2	TRBD1	once	TRBJ2-5	TGTGCCAGCAGCTTAGGCAACAGGGGAGAGACCCAGTACTTC	CASSLGNRGETQYF